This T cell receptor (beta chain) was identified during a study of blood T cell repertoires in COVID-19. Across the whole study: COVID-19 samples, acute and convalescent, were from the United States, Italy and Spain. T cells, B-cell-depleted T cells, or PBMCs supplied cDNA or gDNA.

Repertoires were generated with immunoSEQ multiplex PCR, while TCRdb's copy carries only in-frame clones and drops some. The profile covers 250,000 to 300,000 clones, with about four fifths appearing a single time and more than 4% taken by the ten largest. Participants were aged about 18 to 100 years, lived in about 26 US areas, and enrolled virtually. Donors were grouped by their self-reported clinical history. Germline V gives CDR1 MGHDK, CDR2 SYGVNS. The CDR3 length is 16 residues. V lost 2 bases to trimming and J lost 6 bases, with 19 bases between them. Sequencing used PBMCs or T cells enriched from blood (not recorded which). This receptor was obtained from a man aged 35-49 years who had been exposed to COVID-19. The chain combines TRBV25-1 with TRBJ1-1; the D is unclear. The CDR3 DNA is TGTGCCAGCAGTGAAACTGGGAGGGCAAAGGCCCCTGAAGCTTTCTTT. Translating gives CASSETGRAKAPEAFF.